This entry concerns a single T cell receptor (beta chain). The CDR3 has 16 residues. V was clipped by 2 bases and J by 6 bases; unmatched bases: 10. Germline CDR1 is SNHLY and CDR2 is FYNNEI. This entry belongs to a study of T cell changes during pregnancy in multiple sclerosis. TCRdb's copy holds only in-frame clones and misses some; the assay was immunoSEQ multiplex PCR. The sample has about 60,000 clones, around 90% seen once. This material consisted of CD4+ T cells from peripheral blood mononuclear cells, taken in the second trimester of pregnancy. This receptor was identified in a female donor with multiple sclerosis, enrolled in a pregnancy study. The chain employs TRBV2 and TRBJ1-1, with 9 bases fitting TRBD1. The CDR3: CASSERGDRVKAEAFF. CDR3 in DNA: TGTGCCAGCAGTGAAAGGGGGGACAGGGTAAAGGCTGAAGCTTTCTTT.